The source of this TCR beta chain is a study of shared T cell receptors in the human thymus. TCRdb keeps only in-frame clones here, not all; method: immunoSEQ multiplex PCR. This sample has about 380,000 clones, with approximately 95% found just once. Per germline, CDR1 LNHDA and CDR2 SQIVND (reference sequence). V gave up 3 bases and J gave up 5 bases; unmatched junction bases: 19. The CDR3 runs 18 residues. The specimen sequenced was thymocytes. This chain joins TRBV19 and TRBJ2-7, with TRBD2 matching over 7 bases. The TCR comes from a human donor. The CDR3 DNA reads as TGTGCCAGTAGTATTTTAATCGATCTTGGTGGGAGGGCCCACGAGCAGTACTTC. Its protein product is CASSILIDLGGRAHEQYF.